This TCR beta chain derives from a study of cytomegalovirus exposure and HLA in healthy donors (TCRdb year 2017). General notes on the study: According to a later analysis, one platform produced both the roughly 110 validation repertoires and the approximately 660 repertoires of the first cohort. The study aimed to test whether signatures of past pathogen exposure could be identified by cataloging public T cell receptors. Along with the roughly 670-subject first cohort, a separate validation cohort of more than 90 different subjects was used. High-throughput TCR immunosequencing, statistical association of individual TCRs with disease status, and machine learning were combined to predict cytomegalovirus infection status.

Overall results and qualifications from the work: Across donors, most TCR sequences were observed very rarely, whereas some public TCRs were present in many individuals. Of the cluster scores, roughly 95% were above 0 in a later analysis, which found that TCRs clustered in the first cohort also tended to co-occur in the 120 or so validation repertoires. It was suggested by the authors that the approach could potentially be generalized to other disease states and immunological phenotypes. A total of fewer than 200 TCR beta chains were listed by the study as associated with cytomegalovirus. The validation cohort had no HLA typing available for a later analysis, so co-occurrence within that cohort was assessed over all 110 or so repertoires. In both the original and validation cohorts, the classifier was reported to diagnose cytomegalovirus status with high specificity and sensitivity. In vitro tests confirmed that three of the cytomegalovirus-associated TCR beta chains recognize cytomegalovirus antigens.

This clone was detected once. This clone's antigen is unknown. No quality values exist for individual bases; no much larger clone is one base distant. Separate from the roughly 700-subject first cohort, the validation cohort of roughly 110 subjects was the group to which the donors belonged. Library construction relied on the immunoSEQ multiplex PCR assay. Per the authors' processing: A statistical classification framework was developed to diagnose cytomegalovirus status using the catalog of TCR beta chain sequences. The clones in this table, taken by TCRdb from immuneACCESS, are in-frame only. Not every clone is retained; where verified, under half of the shortfall comes from an unresolved V gene, and the cause of the rest is unknown. D and trimming come from the DNA, and the V and J calls and clone size come from that table. This sample holds about 330,000 clones; roughly 87% were observed only once. Approximately 1.1% of the sample is held by the ten biggest clonotypes.

Germline trimming amounts to 6 bases on V and 1 base on J, with 8 as the count of junction bases outside the gene matches. Reading from cysteine to phenylalanine, the CDR3 counts 17 amino acids. Only the CDR3 DNA stays, 51 bases, in frame from base 1. Looking up the germline V gene (reference sequence) yields CDR1 LNHNV and CDR2 YYDKDF. Recombination linked TRBV15 to TRBJ2-7, with 14 bases aligning to TRBD2. The TCR sequence derives from a woman aged 30 to 39 in good health and CMV-seropositive. Material: PBMCs. The nucleotide sequence reads TGTGCCACCAGTTCCGGGACTAGCGGGGGTTTATCCTACGAGCAGTACTTC. The encoded protein is CATSSGTSGGLSYEQYF.